This entry is about one TCR beta chain. This entry is derived from a study of graft-versus-host responses after intestinal transplantation. The data were produced by immunoSEQ multiplex PCR, yet TCRdb's version contains in-frame clones alone and is incomplete. Here the sample spans some 40,000 clones, 91% being singletons. The CDR3 covers 13 residues. The junction had 4 bases not matched to a gene; V was cut back by 3 bases and J by 6 bases. Germline CDR1 is SGHTA and CDR2 is FQGTGA. This TCR derives from a human patient who received an intestinal transplant, so some T cells may come from the graft donor. This chain links TRBV7-3 with TRBJ2-7; TRBD1 aligns across 8 bases. Sequencing used PBMCs, obtained about 330 days after intestinal transplant. The CDR3 loop is CASSFAQGGEQYF. The CDR3 nucleotides read TGTGCCAGCAGCTTCGCACAGGGGGGCGAGCAGTACTTC.